The TCR beta chain described here comes from a study of T cell repertoires in cytomegalovirus infection. Background on the study: Indicated by public TCR beta signatures were CMV infection and matching HLA type. Study-wide findings and caveats: HLA-C-restricted, CMV-specific TCR beta clonotypes were dominant ex vivo. Summed frequency of shared TCR beta families picked out CMV carriers who also had the relevant HLA.

In TCRdb, the reads were re-called with MiXCR into one record per CDR3 protein. The sample holds roughly 320,000 distinct CDR3 sequences, 8% to 10% seen once. Per germline, CDR1 SEHNR and CDR2 FQNEAQ (reference sequence). There are 18 residues in the CDR3. V lost 1 base, J lost 1 base, and 9 bases stayed unmatched. On this clonotype: Its target is unknown.

Sequences were obtained from PBMCs. This TCR came from a human donor in good health (CMV status not recorded). Some clones in this sample may be carry-over from other donors' samples. The rearrangement uses TRBV7-9 and TRBJ2-3, with 9 bases identical to TRBD1. CDR3 DNA sequence: TGTGCCAGCAGCTTAGGGGTCGCCAGGGACAGGGGCACAGATACGCAGTATTTT. It codes for CASSLGVARDRGTDTQYF.